This passage covers 19 T cell receptor beta chains from one sample sequenced in a study of siplizumab effects on memory and regulatory T cells. Clones were read by immunoSEQ multiplex PCR, and TCRdb kept only the in-frame ones, dropping some. Of approximately 94,000 clones listed, roughly 93% are singletons. Source material: CD8+ T cells sorted from blood. Every receptor here comes from a human donor in good health.

The chain recombines TRBV14 with TRBJ2-7, with D possibly matching TRBD1 (6 bases). The V end lost 3 bases, the J end lost 6 bases, and 9 bases lay between the germline ends. The CDR3 loop spans 12 amino acids. CDR1 and CDR2 (germline): SGHDN, FVKESK. The CDR3 spells CASSQQGLEQYF. As DNA, the CDR3 is TGTGCCAGCAGCCAGCAGGGGCTCGAGCAGTACTTC.

The gene calls are TRBV5-4 and TRBJ2-3; D gene unclear. The V end was cut by 0 bases, the J end by 3 bases, with 5 bases between. This CDR3 is built from 13 residues. The germline V gene has CDR1 SGHNT and CDR2 YYREEE (reference sequence). The CDR3, as DNA: TGTGCCAGCAGCTTGGGGGATACAGATACGCAGTATTTT. Amino acids: CASSLGDTDTQYF.

The chain joins TRBV5-6 to TRBJ2-2; TRBD1 might be the D (7 bases). Germline V gene sequence: CDR1 SGHDT, CDR2 YYEEEE. The V end lost 4 bases, the J end lost 6 bases, and 16 bases lay between the germline ends. There are 15 residues in the CDR3. Here the CDR3 reads CASSLGGQRPGELFF. In DNA form, the CDR3 reads TGTGCCAGCAGCCTGGGGGGACAGCGTCCCGGGGAGCTGTTTTTT.

A word on this clone: This sample includes further DNA sequences coding for the same CDR3. The chain recombines TRBV6-6 with TRBJ1-5; D is perhaps TRBD1 (6 bases). Between the trimmed V and J ends, which lost 5 bases and 4 bases, there was a span of 9 bases. This CDR3 spans 13 amino acids. In germline, CDR1 is MNHNY, CDR2 SVGAGI (reference sequence). This CDR3 reads CASSPDRNQPQHF. The CDR3 coding sequence is TGTGCCAGCAGTCCGGACAGAAATCAGCCCCAGCATTTT.

Here the CDR3 reads CASNPPSGEPDTQYF. CDR3 sequence (DNA): TGTGCCAGCAATCCCCCTAGCGGGGAACCAGATACGCAGTATTTT. The chain links TRBV6-1 to TRBJ2-3; TRBD2 agrees at 9 bases. Losses at the gene ends were 7 bases for V and 4 bases for J; bases not matched to a gene: 9. The germline V gene encodes CDR1 MNHNS and CDR2 SASEGT. The CDR3 runs 15 residues.

CDR3 DNA: TGTGCCAGCAGTCGAGGCACTAGCGGGAGTAATGAGCAGTTCTTC. It is translated as CASSRGTSGSNEQFF. V usage is TRBV28 and J usage is TRBJ2-1; 11 bases fit TRBD2. V was clipped by 5 bases and J by 7 bases; unmatched bases: 7. Germline CDR1 reads MDHEN; CDR2 reads SYDVKM. The CDR3 runs 15 residues.

This sequence joins TRBV5-1 and TRBJ1-1; no reliable D call. Trimming removed 2 bases at V and 8 bases at J, with 10 bases between. The CDR3 runs to 12 residues. Germline V gene lookup returns CDR1 SGHRS and CDR2 YFSETQ. The DNA of the CDR3 is TGCGCCAGCAGCTTTGAACGGACCGAAGCTTTCTTT. Its translation is CASSFERTEAFF.

This clone was recorded only once. CDR3 region: CASSQSMGAGETQYF. The CDR3 DNA follows: TGCGCCAGCAGTCAATCGATGGGGGCCGGGGAGACCCAGTACTTC. The J gene is TRBJ2-5, the V gene TRBV23-1; a possible D gene is TRBD1 (6 bases). TRBV23-1 is given ORF status, its function remaining uncertain. The V gene lost 0 bases and the J gene lost 5 bases, with 13 bases spanning the gap. This CDR3 has 15 amino acids.

The rearrangement uses TRBV6-5 and TRBJ1-3; 7 nucleotides line up with TRBD1. Germline V gene lookup returns CDR1 MNHEY and CDR2 SVGAGI. The trim removed 4 bases at V and 4 bases at J, leaving 7 bases unmatched. The length of the CDR3 is 15 residues. CDR3 protein: CASSSGQVRGNTIYF. As DNA, the CDR3 is TGTGCCAGCAGTTCCGGACAGGTCCGAGGAAACACCATATATTTT.

This chain links TRBV5-1 with TRBJ2-7; D not resolved. This CDR3 region has 14 residues. The V end was cut by 0 bases, the J end by 0 bases, with 7 bases between. Germline CDR1 is SGHRS and CDR2 is YFSETQ. CDR3 amino acids: CASSLEGISYEQYF. The CDR3 DNA follows: TGCGCCAGCAGCTTGGAGGGCATCTCCTACGAGCAGTACTTC. Drawing the rest from reference TRBV5-1 and TRBJ2-7, the complete variable domain is KAGVTQTPRYLIKTRGQQVTLSCSPISGHRSVSWYQQTPGQGLQFLFEYFSETQRNKGNFPGRFSGRQFSNSRSEMNVSTLELGDSALYLCASSLEGISYEQYFGPGTRLTVT.

This chain links TRBV7-6 with TRBJ2-1; a weak D match, TRBD2 (5 bases). This CDR3 is built from 11 residues. The V gene's germline CDR1 is SGHVS and CDR2 FNYEAQ. V was pared by 5 bases and J by 10 bases, with 9 bases between. CDR3 in DNA: TGTGCCAGCAGCGTTACGGGAGAGCAGTTCTTC. Translating gives CASSVTGEQFF. Together with reference TRBV7-6 and TRBJ2-1, the CDR3 gives the full variable domain: GAGVSQSPRYKVTKRGQDVALRCDPISGHVSLYWYRQALGQGPEFLTYFNYEAQQDKSGLPNDRFSAERPEGSISTLTIQRTEQRDSAMYRCASSVTGEQFFGPGTRLTVL.

As DNA, the CDR3 is TGTGCCAGCAGCTTAGCCACGAAGCCCTTTGAAGCTTTCTTT. This sequence encodes CASSLATKPFEAFF. The genes are TRBV7-9 and TRBJ1-1; D gene ambiguous. CDR1 is SEHNR, CDR2 FQNEAQ, per germline (reference sequence). The CDR3 runs to 14 residues. V lost 0 bases to trimming and J lost 7 bases, with 12 bases between them.

The chain has TRBV4-2 and TRBJ2-7; TRBD2 aligns across 10 bases. The CDR3 has 17 residues. V trimming: 0 bases; J trimming: 3 bases; junction bases outside the gene matches: 8. Germline loops: CDR1 LGHNA, CDR2 YNFKEQ. CDR3 sequence (DNA): TGTGCCAGCAGCCAAGATAGGGGAGGACTAGCGGTCTACGAGCAGTACTTC. This sequence encodes CASSQDRGGLAVYEQYF.

The rearrangement links TRBV11-2 to TRBJ1-3; no clear D gene. Germline CDR1 SGHAT, CDR2 FQNNGV. V shed 1 base and J shed 0 bases, with 4 bases lying between them. The CDR3 is made up of 14 amino acids. In DNA, the CDR3 is TGTGCCAGCAGCTTAGGGGGCTCTGGAAACACCATATATTTT. Its translation: CASSLGGSGNTIYF.

V is TRBV7-9 and J is TRBJ2-1; tentatively, D is TRBD1 or TRBD2 (5 bases each). The V gene lost 2 bases and the J gene lost 9 bases, with 11 bases spanning the gap. Germline V gene data show CDR1 as SEHNR and CDR2 as FQNEAQ (reference sequence). This CDR3 spans 13 amino acids. Written as DNA, the CDR3 is TGTGCCAGCAGCTTACGATGGGGGAGTGAGCAGTTCTTC. Its protein product is CASSLRWGSEQFF.

This clone was seen a single time. The rearrangement links TRBV6-5 to TRBJ2-1; the D is unclear. The CDR3 has 14 residues. The V gene's germline CDR1 is MNHEY and CDR2 SVGAGI. The V and J ends lost 0 bases and 6 bases respectively, with 9 bases between them. The CDR3 is CASSYSGLSNEQFF. In nucleotides, the CDR3 is TGTGCCAGCAGTTACTCAGGGCTCAGCAATGAGCAGTTCTTC.

The chain is built from TRBV11-3 and TRBJ2-3, with D hard to call. The ends were cut back, 3 bases at V and 0 bases at J, with 7 bases in the middle. Germline V gives CDR1 SGHNT, CDR2 YENEEA. The CDR3 is 14 amino acids. CDR3 DNA: TGTGCCAGCAGCTTGGGCTGGAGCACAGATACGCAGTATTTT. The encoded protein is CASSLGWSTDTQYF.

J is TRBJ2-7 and V is TRBV4-1, with 9 bases aligning to TRBD1. In germline, CDR1 is MGHRA, CDR2 YSYEKL. This CDR3 contains 15 residues. J lost 2 bases, V lost 4 bases, and 6 bases had no gene match. CDR3 loop: CASSLGQGLAYEQYF. The CDR3 DNA reads as TGCGCCAGCAGCCTTGGACAGGGGCTGGCCTACGAGCAGTACTTC.

This sequence joins TRBV21-1 and TRBJ1-1. TRBV21-1 is a pseudogene locus. The CDR3 contains 17 residues. CDR3 sequence: CASRLPTCEARDTEAFF. The CDR3 bases are TGTGCCAGCAGACTCCCAACTTGCGAGGCTCGGGACACTGAAGCTTTCTTT.